The text below deals with one T cell receptor beta chain. In its sample, this clonotype was seen a few times. Its antigen is unknown. Base qualities are missing; no much larger clone stands one base away. This entry is derived from a study of blood T cells in healthy people across ages (dated by TCRdb to the mid-2010s). With respect to the entire study: In model experiments, template switching captured about one uniquely barcoded TCR beta cDNA molecule for every two T cells. The donors were split into four age groups: young (average about 16 years), middle-aged (more than 35), aged (approximately 60) and long-lived (about 74). To track age-related changes in TCR beta repertoire diversity, the study relied on deep sequencing normalized with unique cDNA molecular identifiers. Using the same blood draw, the study looked at two additional independent replicas of 1 million unique cDNA reads for two donors, one aged 18 to 30 and the other aged 80 or older. General findings and caveats noted by the study authors: There was a strong correlation between observed TCR beta diversity and the percentage of naive T cells measured by flow cytometry. Estimates of total diversity based on one million sequenced T cells were regarded as lower bounds and as underestimates. Donor CMV infection status was unknown, potentially confounding age-related changes in expanded clonotypes. Observed TCR beta diversity per million T cells fell roughly linearly with age, and a significant reduction was already apparent by age around 36. Since profiling was done on bulk unsorted PBMCs, naive and antigen-experienced compartments could not be conclusively compared. Compared with the aged group, the long-lived group had more naive CD4+ T cells, fewer expanded clones and increased TCR diversity, a pattern suggesting age selection.

The CDR3, from cysteine to phenylalanine, totals 15 residues. Here the CDR3 DNA is all that survives: 45 bases in frame from base 1. For CDR1 and CDR2, the germline V gene lists SGDLS and YYNGEE. V trim: 4 bases; J trim: 5 bases; unmatched bases: 10. Systemically healthy Caucasian individuals from Russia, some 36 in total and aged roughly 6 to 90 years, were included as donors. Each donor gave approximately 10 milliliters of peripheral blood, collected into EDTA-treated Vacutainer tubes. Ficoll-Paque density-gradient centrifugation was used to isolate PBMCs, with at least 6 million per sample. Trizol reagent was used to extract total RNA from the PBMCs, yielding at least 5.5 micrograms per sample. For every donor, an aliquot of PBMCs went through flow cytometry to measure the percentages of naive CD45RAhigh/CD27high T cells. The method behind the library was 5' RACE. Sequencing relied on an Illumina HiSeq 2500. A second 7 to 11 cycle PCR used a sample-barcoded 5' primer and a J-beta primer mix. A unique molecular identifier was introduced onto each TCR beta cDNA molecule by a template-switch 5' adaptor carrying 12 random nucleotides. Each sample yielded at least 2.5 million CDR3-containing paired-end reads. All of the RNA was converted into first-strand cDNA using the Mint cDNA synthesis kit, with a TRBC-specific oligonucleotide serving as the primer. After uracil-DNA glycosylase treatment, a first 18-cycle PCR used universal primers M1SS and BC2_uni_R on all cDNA. In the original analysis: For normalization, 1 million high-quality reads, each with a distinct molecular identifier, were randomly selected from each sample. Instead of being binned into consensus sequences, reads that shared molecular identifiers were thrown out. MiTCR, with a Q25 quality threshold and the strictest error-elimination algorithm, was used for CDR3 identification, clonotype clustering and error correction. A nonparametric unseen species model with Euler transformation was used to estimate a lower bound on total TCR beta diversity. TCRdb reworked the public reads: Q25 trimming with fastp, MiXCR clone assembly, productive beta chains retained. Each record represents a unique CDR3 protein, reported with the most common genes and DNA among its rows. The V and J calls, along with clone size, are taken from TCRdb and not from the paper's own processing. This sample comprises 450,000 to 600,000 distinct CDR3 sequences, roughly a quarter of them detected only once. 3.6% of the sample belongs to the ten largest clones.

This sample also belongs to another study, concerning T cells of mothers and their children. As the second study states: Donors were nine systemically healthy Caucasian individuals: three mothers and their six children. cDNA synthesis consumed the entire amount of extracted RNA, loaded at approximately 1.6 ug RNA in each 15 ul reaction. In the second PCR, sample barcodes and 2-4 random nucleotides were introduced via the M1S primer. Over 9 million TCR beta CDR3 reads were obtained for each mother, and some 3 million reads were obtained for each child. Thymic selection shapes the output of TCR recombination in a similar way in related and unrelated pairs, and inherited differences have a minor effect. Normalized repertoire overlap was always slightly but never significantly higher in related than unrelated mother-child pairs. No persistent microchimeric T cell clones were detected, at a sensitivity of 90 to 100 clones per million clonotypes. The study used deep NGS to compare TCR beta repertoires of mothers and children, seeking features distinguishing related mother-child pairs from unrelated individuals. On average, the children were roughly 11 +/- 4 years old, while the mothers were about 40 +/- 4 years old. After adapter ligation with NEBNext reagents, the libraries were sequenced on Illumina HiSeq 2000 with 100+100 nt paired-end reads. To prevent cross-contamination, the mother and child libraries were prepared one month apart and sequenced in separate runs. Each donor had between about 500,000 and 2,100,000 distinct TCR beta clonotypes identified. Naive TCR beta clonotypes were estimated from low-frequency clonotypes matched to each donor's FACS-determined naive share, without sorting.

Input material: blood. The TCR comes from a boy aged 2 to 9 in good health. The chain links TRBV9 with TRBJ2-5; TRBD1 aligns with 8 central bases. The nucleotide sequence is TGTGCCAGCAGCATAGGGGACAGGTCATGGGAGACCCAGTACTTC. The encoded protein is CASSIGDRSWETQYF.